The text below deals with one T cell receptor beta chain. This sample was taken from a study of blood T cell repertoires in COVID-19. The overall study: Researchers got acute and convalescent COVID-19 samples from the United States, Italy and Spain. The cDNA or gDNA used as material had been derived from T cells, B-cell-depleted T cells, or PBMCs.

V was trimmed by 11 bases and J by 3 bases, leaving 17 bases between them. CDR3 length equals 13 residues. Per the germline V gene, CDR1 is ENHRY and CDR2 is SYGVKD. Source study methods: By means of reference gene primer amplification, nucleated cell counts were estimated. Clones were sequenced by immunoSEQ multiplex PCR, and TCRdb holds only the in-frame ones, with some missing. V and J calls and clone size come straight from that table; D and trimming were deduced from the DNA. The top ten clones hold over 1.5% of a sample with approximately 270,000 clones, approximately 85% of them seen once. Allocation to cohorts depended on clinical history reported by the participants.

The source material was PBMCs or T cells enriched from blood (not recorded which). The clonotype originates from a woman between 50 and 59 years old who had recovered from COVID-19. The V call is TRBV10-3, the J call TRBJ2-7, with D tentatively TRBD2 (5 bases). The CDR3 here is CAGASDSYYEQYF. CDR3 in DNA: TGTGCCGGCGCCTCGGACTCATACTACGAGCAGTACTTC.